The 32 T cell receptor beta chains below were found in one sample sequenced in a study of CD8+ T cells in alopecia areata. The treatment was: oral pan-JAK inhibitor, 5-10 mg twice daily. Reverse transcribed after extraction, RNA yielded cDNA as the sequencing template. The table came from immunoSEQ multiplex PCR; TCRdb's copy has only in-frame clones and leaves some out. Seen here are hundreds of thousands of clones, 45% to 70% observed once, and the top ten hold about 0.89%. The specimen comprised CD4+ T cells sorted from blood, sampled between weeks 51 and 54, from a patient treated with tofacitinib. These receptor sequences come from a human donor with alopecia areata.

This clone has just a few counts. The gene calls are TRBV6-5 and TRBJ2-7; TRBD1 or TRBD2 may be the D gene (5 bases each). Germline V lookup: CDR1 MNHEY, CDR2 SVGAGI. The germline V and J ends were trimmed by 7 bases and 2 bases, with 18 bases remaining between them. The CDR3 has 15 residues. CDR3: CASTKELGDTYEQYF. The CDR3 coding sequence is TGTGCCAGCACCAAGGAACTAGGGGATACCTACGAGCAGTACTTC.

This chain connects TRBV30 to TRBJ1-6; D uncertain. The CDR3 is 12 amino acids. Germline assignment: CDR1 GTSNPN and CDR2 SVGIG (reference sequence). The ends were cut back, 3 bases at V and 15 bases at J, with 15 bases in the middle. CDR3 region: CAWRGGSANLHF. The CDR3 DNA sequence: TGTGCCTGGAGGGGAGGGTCGGCCAACCTCCACTTT.

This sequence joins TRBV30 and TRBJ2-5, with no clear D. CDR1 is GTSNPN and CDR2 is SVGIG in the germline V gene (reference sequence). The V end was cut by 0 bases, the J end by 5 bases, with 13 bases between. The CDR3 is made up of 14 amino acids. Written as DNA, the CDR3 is TGTGCCTGGAGTGTCCTTTTCCCCGAGGAGACCCAGTACTTC. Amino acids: CAWSVLFPEETQYF. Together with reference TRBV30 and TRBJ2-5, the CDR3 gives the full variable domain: SQTIHQWPATLVQPVGSPLSLECTVEGTSNPNLYWYRQAAGRGLQLLFYSVGIGQISSEVPQNLSASRPQDRQFILSSKKLLLSDSGFYLCAWSVLFPEETQYFGPGTRLLVL.

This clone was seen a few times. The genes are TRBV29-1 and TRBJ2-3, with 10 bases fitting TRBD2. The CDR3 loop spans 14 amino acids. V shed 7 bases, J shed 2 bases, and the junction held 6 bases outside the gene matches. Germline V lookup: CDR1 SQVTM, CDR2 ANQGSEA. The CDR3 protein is CSAGTSVNTDTQYF. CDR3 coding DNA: TGCAGCGCCGGGACTAGCGTTAACACAGATACGCAGTATTTT.

The CDR3 sequence is CASSVDGGGAEAFF. DNA of the CDR3: TGTGCCAGCAGCGTAGATGGAGGAGGGGCTGAAGCTTTCTTT. V is TRBV9 and J is TRBJ1-1; a possible D gene is TRBD1 (5 bases). The CDR3 length is 14 residues. V lost 0 bases to trimming and J lost 6 bases, with 12 bases between them. Germline V gene data show CDR1 as SGDLS and CDR2 as YYNGEE.

The CDR3 region is CSVEEQPNQPQHF. The CDR3 region has the DNA TGCAGCGTTGAGGAACAGCCAAATCAGCCCCAGCATTTT. The V gene is TRBV29-1, the J gene TRBJ1-5; D gene unclear. V shed 3 bases and J shed 4 bases, with 10 bases lying between them. Germline loops: CDR1 SQVTM, CDR2 ANQGSEA. This CDR3 comprises 13 residues.

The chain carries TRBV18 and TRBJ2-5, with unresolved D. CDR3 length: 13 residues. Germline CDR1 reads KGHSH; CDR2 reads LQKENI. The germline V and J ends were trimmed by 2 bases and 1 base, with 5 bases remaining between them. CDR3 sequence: CASSPSSQETQYF. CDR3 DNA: TGTGCCAGCTCACCAAGCTCCCAAGAGACCCAGTACTTC.

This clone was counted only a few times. The CDR3 DNA sequence: TGTGCCAGCAGTGAATCTCTAGGGTCGGACACTGAAGCTTTCTTT. Translating it yields CASSESLGSDTEAFF. V and J are TRBV2 and TRBJ1-1; D is undetermined. With 2 bases removed from V and 3 bases from J, the gap between germline ends came to 13 bases. The CDR3 runs 15 residues. The V gene's germline CDR1 is SNHLY and CDR2 FYNNEI.

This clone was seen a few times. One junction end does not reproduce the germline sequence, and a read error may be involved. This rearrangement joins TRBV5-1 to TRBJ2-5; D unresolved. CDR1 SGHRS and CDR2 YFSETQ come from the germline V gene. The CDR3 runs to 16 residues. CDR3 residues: CASSLVGPASEETQYF. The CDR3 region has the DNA TGCGCCAGCAGTTTGGTCGGACCAGCCTCAGAAGAGACCCAGTACTTC. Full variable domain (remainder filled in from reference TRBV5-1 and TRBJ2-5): KAGVTQTPRYLIKTRGQQVTLSCSPISGHRSVSWYQQTPGQGLQFLFEYFSETQRNKGNFPGRFSGRQFSNSRSEMNVSTLELGDSALYLCASSLVGPASEETQYFGPGTRLLVL.

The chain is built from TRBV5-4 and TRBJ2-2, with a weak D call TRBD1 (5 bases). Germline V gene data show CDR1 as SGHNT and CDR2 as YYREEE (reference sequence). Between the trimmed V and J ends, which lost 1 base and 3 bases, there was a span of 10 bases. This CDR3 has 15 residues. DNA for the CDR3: TGTGCCAGCAGCTTGCAGGGCAGGTACACCGGGGAGCTGTTTTTT. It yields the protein CASSLQGRYTGELFF.

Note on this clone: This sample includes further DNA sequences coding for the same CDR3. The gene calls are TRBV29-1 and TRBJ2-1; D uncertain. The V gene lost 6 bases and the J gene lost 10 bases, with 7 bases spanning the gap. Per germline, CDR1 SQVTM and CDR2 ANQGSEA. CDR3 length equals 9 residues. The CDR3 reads CSVGPEQFF. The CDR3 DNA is TGCAGCGTGGGTCCAGAGCAGTTCTTC.

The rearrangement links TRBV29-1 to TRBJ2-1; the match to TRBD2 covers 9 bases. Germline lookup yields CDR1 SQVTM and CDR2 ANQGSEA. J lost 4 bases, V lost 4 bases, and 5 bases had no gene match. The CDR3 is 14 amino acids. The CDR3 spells CSVGRLAGYNEQFF. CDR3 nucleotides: TGCAGCGTTGGAAGGCTAGCGGGGTACAATGAGCAGTTCTTC.

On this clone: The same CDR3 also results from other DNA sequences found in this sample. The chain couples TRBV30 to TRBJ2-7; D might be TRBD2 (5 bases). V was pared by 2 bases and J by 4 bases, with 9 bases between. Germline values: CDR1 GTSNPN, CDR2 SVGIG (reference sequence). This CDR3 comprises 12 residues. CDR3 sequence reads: CAWSPPGYEQYF. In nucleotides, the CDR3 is TGTGCCTGGAGTCCACCGGGATACGAGCAGTACTTC. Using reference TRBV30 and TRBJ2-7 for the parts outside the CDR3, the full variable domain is SQTIHQWPATLVQPVGSPLSLECTVEGTSNPNLYWYRQAAGRGLQLLFYSVGIGQISSEVPQNLSASRPQDRQFILSSKKLLLSDSGFYLCAWSPPGYEQYFGPGTRLTVT.

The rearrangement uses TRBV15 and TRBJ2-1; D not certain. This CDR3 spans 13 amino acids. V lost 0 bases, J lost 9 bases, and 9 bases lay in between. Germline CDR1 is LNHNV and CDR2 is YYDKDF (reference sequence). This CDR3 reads CATSRDPETEQFF. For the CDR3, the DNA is TGTGCCACCAGCAGAGATCCAGAGACTGAGCAGTTCTTC.

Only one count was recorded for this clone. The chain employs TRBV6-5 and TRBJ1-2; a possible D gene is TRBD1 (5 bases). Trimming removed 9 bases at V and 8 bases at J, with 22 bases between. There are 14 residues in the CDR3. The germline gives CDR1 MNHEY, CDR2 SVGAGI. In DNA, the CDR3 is TGTGCCAGTAAAAGCTCGACAGCCTCACGGGGCTACACCTTC. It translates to CASKSSTASRGYTF.

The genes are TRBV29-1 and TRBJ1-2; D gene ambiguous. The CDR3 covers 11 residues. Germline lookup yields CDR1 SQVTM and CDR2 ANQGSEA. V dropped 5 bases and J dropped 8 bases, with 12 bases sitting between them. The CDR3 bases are TGCAGCGTTTCCACGGGAGTCGGCTACACCTTC. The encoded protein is CSVSTGVGYTF. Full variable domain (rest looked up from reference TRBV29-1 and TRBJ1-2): SAVISQKPSRDICQRGTSLTIQCQVDSQVTMMFWYRQQPGQSLTLIATANQGSEATYESGFVIDKFPISRPNLTFSTLTVSNMSPEDSSIYLCSVSTGVGYTFGSGTRLTVV.

In DNA form, the CDR3 reads TGTGCCAGCTCACCATTACAGGGAAGCACTGAAGCTTTCTTT. Protein: CASSPLQGSTEAFF. This sequence joins TRBV18 and TRBJ1-1, with D possibly being TRBD1 (6 bases). Trimming pared 2 bases from V and 4 bases from J, leaving 11 bases between. The CDR3 contains 14 residues. CDR1 KGHSH and CDR2 LQKENI come from the germline V gene.

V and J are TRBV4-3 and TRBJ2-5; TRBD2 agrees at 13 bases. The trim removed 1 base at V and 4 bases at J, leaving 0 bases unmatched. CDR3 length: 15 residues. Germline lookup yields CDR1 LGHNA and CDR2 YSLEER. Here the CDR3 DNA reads TGCGCCAGCAGCCAAGGGACTAGCGGGGGAGAGACCCAGTACTTC. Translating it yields CASSQGTSGGETQYF.

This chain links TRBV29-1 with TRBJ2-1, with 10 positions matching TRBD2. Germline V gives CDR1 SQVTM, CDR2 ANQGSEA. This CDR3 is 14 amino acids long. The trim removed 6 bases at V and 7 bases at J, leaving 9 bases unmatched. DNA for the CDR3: TGCAGCGTCGCCGGGACTAGCGCGGCTAATGAGCAGTTCTTC. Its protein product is CSVAGTSAANEQFF.

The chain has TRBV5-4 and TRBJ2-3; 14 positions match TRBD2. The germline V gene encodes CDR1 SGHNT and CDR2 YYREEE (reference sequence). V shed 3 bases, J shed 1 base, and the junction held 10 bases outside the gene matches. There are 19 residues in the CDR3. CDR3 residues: CASSWETSGGAGGTDTQYF. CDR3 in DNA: TGTGCCAGCAGCTGGGAGACTAGCGGGGGGGCCGGGGGCACAGATACGCAGTATTTT.

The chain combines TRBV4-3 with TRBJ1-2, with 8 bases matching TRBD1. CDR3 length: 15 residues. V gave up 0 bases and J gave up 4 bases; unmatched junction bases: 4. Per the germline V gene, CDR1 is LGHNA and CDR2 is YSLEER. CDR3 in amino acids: CASSQDRGRGYGYTF. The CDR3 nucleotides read TGCGCCAGCAGCCAAGACAGGGGGCGCGGCTATGGCTACACCTTC.

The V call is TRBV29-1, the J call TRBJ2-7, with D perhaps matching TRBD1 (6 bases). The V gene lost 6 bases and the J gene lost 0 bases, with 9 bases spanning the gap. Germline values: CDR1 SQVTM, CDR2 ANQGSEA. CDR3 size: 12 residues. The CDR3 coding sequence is TGCAGCGTCGAACAGGGCTCCTACGAGCAGTACTTC. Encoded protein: CSVEQGSYEQYF.

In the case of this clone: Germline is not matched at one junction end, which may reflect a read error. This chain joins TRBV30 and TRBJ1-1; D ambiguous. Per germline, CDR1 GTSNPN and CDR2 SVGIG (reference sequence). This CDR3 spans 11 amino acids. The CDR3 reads CAWSRNNEAFF. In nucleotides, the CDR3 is TGTGCCTGGAGTCGAAACAATGAAGCTTTCTTT.

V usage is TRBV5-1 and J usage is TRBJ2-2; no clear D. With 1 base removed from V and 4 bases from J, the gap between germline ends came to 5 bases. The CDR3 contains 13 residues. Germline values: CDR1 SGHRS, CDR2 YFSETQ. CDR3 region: CASSLTGTGELFF. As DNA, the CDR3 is TGCGCCAGCAGCTTGACGGGCACCGGGGAGCTGTTTTTT.

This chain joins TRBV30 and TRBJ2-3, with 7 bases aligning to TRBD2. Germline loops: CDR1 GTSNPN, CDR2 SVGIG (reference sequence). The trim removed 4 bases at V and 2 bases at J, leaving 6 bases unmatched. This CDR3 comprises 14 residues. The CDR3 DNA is TGTGCCTGGACCAGGGACTACTACACAGATACGCAGTATTTT. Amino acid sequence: CAWTRDYYTDTQYF.

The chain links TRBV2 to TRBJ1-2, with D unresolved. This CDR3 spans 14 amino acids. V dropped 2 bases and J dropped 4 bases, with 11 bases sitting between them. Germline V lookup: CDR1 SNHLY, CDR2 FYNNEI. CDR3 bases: TGTGCCAGCAGTGAATGGGGAACCAGCTATGGCTACACCTTC. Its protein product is CASSEWGTSYGYTF.

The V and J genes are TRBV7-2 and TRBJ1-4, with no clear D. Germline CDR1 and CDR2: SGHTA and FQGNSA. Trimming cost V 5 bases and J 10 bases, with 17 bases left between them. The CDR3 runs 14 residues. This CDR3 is CASSQAQPLGKLFF. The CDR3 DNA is TGTGCCAGCAGCCAGGCACAGCCTTTGGGAAAACTGTTTTTT. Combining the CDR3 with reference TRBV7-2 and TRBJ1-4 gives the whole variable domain GAGVSQSPSNKVTEKGKDVELRCDPISGHTALYWYRQSLGQGLEFLIYFQGNSAPDKSGLPSDRFSAERTGGSVSTLTIQRTQQEDSAVYLCASSQAQPLGKLFFGSGTQLSVL.

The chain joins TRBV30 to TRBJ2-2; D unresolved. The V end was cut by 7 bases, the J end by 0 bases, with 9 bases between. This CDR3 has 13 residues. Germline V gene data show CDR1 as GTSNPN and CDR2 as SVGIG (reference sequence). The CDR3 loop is CAYTEPNTGELFF. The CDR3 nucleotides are TGTGCCTACACCGAGCCGAACACCGGGGAGCTGTTTTTT. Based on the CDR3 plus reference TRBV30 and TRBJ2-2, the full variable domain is SQTIHQWPATLVQPVGSPLSLECTVEGTSNPNLYWYRQAAGRGLQLLFYSVGIGQISSEVPQNLSASRPQDRQFILSSKKLLLSDSGFYLCAYTEPNTGELFFGEGSRLTVL.

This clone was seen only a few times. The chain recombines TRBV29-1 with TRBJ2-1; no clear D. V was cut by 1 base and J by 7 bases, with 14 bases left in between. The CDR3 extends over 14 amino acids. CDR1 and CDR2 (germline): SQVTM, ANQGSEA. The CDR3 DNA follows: TGCAGCGTTGAAGGAGGCGAAGGGAAGAATGAGCAGTTCTTC. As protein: CSVEGGEGKNEQFF.

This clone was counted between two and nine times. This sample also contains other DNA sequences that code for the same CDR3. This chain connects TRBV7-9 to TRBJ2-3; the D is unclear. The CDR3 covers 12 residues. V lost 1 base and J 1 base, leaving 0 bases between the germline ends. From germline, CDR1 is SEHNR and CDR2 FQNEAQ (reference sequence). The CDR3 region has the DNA TGTGCCAGCAGCTTAGGCACAGATACGCAGTATTTT. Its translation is CASSLGTDTQYF.

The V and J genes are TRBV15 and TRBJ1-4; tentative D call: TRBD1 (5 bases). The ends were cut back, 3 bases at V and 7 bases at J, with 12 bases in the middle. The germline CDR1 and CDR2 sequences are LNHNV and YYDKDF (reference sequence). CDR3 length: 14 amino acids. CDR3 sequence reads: CATSRQGGREKLFF. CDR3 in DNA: TGTGCCACCAGCAGGCAGGGAGGTCGTGAAAAACTGTTTTTT.

CDR3 loop: CASKGGPSTVDTQYF. CDR3 in DNA: TGTGCCAGCAAAGGAGGCCCATCCACAGTAGATACGCAGTATTTT. The V call is TRBV6-1, the J call TRBJ2-3, with D possibly TRBD2 on 5 matching bases. This CDR3 region has 15 residues. In germline, CDR1 is MNHNS, CDR2 SASEGT. Trimming stripped 7 bases from V and 5 bases from J, with 19 bases between.